This T cell receptor beta chain was identified during a study of T cells expressing NK-cell markers. Note on this clonotype: The antigen remains undetermined.

Germline V lookup: CDR1 SGHTA, CDR2 FQGTGA. The CDR3 loop spans 14 amino acids. General study points: The study did not resolve the HCMV specificity of expanded NKG2C+ T cell clones.

From the 5' RACE reads, TCRdb lists one entry per CDR3 protein and no DNA. Listed are 450,000 to 600,000 distinct CDR3 sequences; around 4% falls within the top ten. The genes are TRBV7-3 and TRBJ1-1; there is no DNA to check the TCRdb D call of TRBD1. The sequenced material came from blood T cells: a sorted CD56 or NKG2C T cell subset, CD4+ or CD8+ T cells, or bulk PBMC T cells (not recorded which). The sequence derives from a man between 18 and 29 years old in good health. The CDR3 reads CASSSPGANTEAFF. Filled out from reference TRBV7-3 and TRBJ1-1, the complete variable domain reads GAGVSQTPSNKVTEKGKYVELRCDPISGHTALYWYRQSLGQGPEFLIYFQGTGAADDSGLPNDRFFAVRPEGSVSTLKIQRTERGDSAVYLCASSSPGANTEAFFGQGTRLTVV.